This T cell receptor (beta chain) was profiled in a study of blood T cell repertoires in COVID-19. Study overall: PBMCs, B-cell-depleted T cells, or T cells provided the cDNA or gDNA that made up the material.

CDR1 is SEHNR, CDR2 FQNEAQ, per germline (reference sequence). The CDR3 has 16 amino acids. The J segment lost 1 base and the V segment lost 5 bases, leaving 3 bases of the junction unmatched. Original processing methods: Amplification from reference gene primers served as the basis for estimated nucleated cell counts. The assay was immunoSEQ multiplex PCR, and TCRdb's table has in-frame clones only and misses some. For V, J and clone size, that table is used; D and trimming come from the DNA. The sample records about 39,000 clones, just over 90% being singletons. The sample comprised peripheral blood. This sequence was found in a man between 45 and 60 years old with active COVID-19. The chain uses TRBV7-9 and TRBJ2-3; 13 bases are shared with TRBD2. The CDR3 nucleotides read TGTGCCAGCAGCCGTGGACTAGCGGGAGGCACAGATACGCAGTATTTT. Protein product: CASSRGLAGGTDTQYF.